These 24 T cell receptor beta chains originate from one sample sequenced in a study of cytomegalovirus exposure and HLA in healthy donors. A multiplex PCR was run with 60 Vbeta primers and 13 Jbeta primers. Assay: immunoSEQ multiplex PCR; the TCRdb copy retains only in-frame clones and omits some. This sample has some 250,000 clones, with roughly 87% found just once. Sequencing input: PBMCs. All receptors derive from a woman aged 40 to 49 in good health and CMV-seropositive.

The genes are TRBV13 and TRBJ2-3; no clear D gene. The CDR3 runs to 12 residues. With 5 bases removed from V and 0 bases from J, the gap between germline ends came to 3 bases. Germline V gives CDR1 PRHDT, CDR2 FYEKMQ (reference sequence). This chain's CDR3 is CASSQSTDTQYF. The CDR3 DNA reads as TGTGCCAGCAGCCAAAGCACAGATACGCAGTATTTT. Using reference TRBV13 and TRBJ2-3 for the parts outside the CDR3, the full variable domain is AAGVIQSPRHLIKEKRETATLKCYPIPRHDTVYWYQQGPGQDPQFLISFYEKMQSDKGSIPDRFSAQQFSDYHSELNMSSLELGDSALYFCASSQSTDTQYFGPGTRLTVL.

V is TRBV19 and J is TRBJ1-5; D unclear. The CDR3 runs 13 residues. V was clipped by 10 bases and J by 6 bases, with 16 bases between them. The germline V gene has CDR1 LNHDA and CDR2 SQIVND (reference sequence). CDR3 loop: CATWSSFAQPQHF. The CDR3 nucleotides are TGTGCCACTTGGAGTAGTTTCGCTCAGCCCCAGCATTTT.

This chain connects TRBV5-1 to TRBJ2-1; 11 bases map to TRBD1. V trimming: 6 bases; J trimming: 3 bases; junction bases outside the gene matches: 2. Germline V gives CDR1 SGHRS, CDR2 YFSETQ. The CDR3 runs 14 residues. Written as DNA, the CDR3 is TGCGCCAGCAAGGGGACAGGGGGCTACAATGAGCAGTTCTTC. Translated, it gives CASKGTGGYNEQFF.

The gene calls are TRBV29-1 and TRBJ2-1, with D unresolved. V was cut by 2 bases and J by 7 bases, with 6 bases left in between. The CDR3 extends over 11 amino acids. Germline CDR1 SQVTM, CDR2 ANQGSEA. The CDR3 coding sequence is TGCAGCGTTGAAAGAGGTAATGAGCAGTTCTTC. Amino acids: CSVERGNEQFF.

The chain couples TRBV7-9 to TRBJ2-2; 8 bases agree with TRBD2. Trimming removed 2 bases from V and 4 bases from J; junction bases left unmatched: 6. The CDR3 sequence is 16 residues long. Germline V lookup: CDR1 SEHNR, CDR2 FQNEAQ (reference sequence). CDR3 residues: CASSLKAGVSTGELFF. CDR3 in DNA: TGTGCCAGCAGCTTAAAAGCGGGGGTGAGCACCGGGGAGCTGTTTTTT.

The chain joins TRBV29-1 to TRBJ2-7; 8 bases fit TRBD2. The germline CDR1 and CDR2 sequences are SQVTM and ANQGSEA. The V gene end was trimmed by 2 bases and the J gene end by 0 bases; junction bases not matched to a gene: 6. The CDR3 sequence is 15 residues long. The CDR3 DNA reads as TGCAGCGTTGAATCGCCGCGGGGGGACTCCTACGAGCAGTACTTC. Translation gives CSVESPRGDSYEQYF.

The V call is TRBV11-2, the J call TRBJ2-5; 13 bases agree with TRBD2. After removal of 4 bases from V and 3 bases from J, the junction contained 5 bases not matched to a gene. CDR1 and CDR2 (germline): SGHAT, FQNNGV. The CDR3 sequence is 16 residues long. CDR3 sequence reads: CASSWTSGRGKETQYF. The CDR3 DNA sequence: TGTGCCAGCAGCTGGACTAGCGGGAGAGGAAAAGAGACCCAGTACTTC.

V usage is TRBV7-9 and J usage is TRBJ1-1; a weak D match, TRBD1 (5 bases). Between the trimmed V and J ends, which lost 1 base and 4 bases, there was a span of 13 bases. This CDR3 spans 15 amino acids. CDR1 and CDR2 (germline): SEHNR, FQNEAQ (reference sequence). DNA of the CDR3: TGTGCCAGCAGCTTAGGCTGGGGGGAGGGCACTGAAGCTTTCTTT. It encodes CASSLGWGEGTEAFF.

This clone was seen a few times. This chain's CDR3 is CASSLELAGASEQYF. In DNA form, the CDR3 reads TGTGCCAGCAGCTTAGAACTAGCGGGAGCTTCCGAGCAGTACTTC. V usage is TRBV7-2 and J usage is TRBJ2-7; 11 bases align to TRBD2. Germline V gene lookup returns CDR1 SGHTA and CDR2 FQGNSA. The J segment lost 6 bases and the V segment lost 1 base, leaving 5 bases of the junction unmatched. The CDR3 runs 15 residues.

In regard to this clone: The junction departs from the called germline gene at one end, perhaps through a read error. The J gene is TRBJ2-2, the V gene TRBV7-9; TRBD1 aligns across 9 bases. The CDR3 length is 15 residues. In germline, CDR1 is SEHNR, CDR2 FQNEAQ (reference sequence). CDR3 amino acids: CSSSLQGAETGELFF. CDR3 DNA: TGTTCCAGCAGCCTACAGGGGGCCGAAACCGGGGAGCTGTTTTTT.

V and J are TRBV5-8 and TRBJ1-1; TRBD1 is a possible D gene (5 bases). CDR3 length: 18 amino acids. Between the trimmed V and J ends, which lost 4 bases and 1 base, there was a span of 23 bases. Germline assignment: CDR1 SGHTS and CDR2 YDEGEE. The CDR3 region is CASSPQYGGGFWNTEAFF. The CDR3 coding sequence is TGTGCCAGCAGCCCCCAATACGGGGGTGGGTTCTGGAACACTGAAGCTTTCTTT.

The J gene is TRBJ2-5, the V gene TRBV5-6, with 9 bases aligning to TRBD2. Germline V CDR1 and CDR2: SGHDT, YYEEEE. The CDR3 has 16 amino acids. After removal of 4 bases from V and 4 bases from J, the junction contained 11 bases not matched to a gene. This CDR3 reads CASSSTSGPSSETQYF. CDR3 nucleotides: TGTGCCAGCAGCAGCACTAGCGGGCCGAGCTCAGAGACCCAGTACTTC.

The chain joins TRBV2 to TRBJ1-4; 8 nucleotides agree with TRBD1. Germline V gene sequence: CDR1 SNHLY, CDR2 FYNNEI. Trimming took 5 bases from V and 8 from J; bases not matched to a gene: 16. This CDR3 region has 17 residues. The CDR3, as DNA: TGTGCCAGCAGTCCCGGGACAGGAGGAAATTGGCGGGAAAAACTGTTTTTT. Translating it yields CASSPGTGGNWREKLFF.

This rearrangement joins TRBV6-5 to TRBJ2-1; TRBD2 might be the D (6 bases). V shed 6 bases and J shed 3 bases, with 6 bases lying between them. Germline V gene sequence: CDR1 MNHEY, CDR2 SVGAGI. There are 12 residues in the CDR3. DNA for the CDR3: TGTGCCAGCAGCGGGGGCTACAATGAGCAGTTCTTC. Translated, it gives CASSGGYNEQFF.

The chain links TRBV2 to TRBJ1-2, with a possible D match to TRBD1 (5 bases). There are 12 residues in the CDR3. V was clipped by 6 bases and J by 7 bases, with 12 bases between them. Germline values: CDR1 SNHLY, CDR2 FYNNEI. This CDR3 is CASRSDTIGYTF. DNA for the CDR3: TGTGCCAGCAGATCGGACACTATTGGCTACACCTTC.

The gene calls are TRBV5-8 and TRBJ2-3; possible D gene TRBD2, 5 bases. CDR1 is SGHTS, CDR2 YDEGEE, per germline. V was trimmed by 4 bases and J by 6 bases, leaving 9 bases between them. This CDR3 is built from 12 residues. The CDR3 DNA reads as TGTGCCAGCAGCGTGGACTGGGATACGCAGTATTTT. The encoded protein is CASSVDWDTQYF.

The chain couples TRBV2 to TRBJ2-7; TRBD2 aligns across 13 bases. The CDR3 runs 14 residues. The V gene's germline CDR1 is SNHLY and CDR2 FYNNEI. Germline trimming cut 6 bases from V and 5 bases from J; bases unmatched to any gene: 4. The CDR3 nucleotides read TGTGCCAGCAGGGGGACTAGCGGGATTCACGAGCAGTACTTC. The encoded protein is CASRGTSGIHEQYF.

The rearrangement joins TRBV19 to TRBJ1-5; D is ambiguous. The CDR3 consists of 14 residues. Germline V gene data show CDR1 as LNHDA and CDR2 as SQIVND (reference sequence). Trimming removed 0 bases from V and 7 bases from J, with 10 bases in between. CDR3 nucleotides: TGTGCCAGTAGTATAGACAGCACGGGGCAGCCCCAGCATTTT. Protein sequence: CASSIDSTGQPQHF.

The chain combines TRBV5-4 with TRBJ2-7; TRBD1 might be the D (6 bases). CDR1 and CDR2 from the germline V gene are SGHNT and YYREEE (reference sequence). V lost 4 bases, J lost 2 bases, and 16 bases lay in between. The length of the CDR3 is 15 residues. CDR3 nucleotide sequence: TGTGCCAGCAGCCCGGGGCCGGACAGCCCCTACGAGCAGTACTTC. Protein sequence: CASSPGPDSPYEQYF.

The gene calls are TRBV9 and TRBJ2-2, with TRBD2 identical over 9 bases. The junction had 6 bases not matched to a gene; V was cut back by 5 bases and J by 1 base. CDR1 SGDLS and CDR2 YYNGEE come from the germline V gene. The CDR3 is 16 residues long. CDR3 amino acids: CASSTAGGRNTGELFF. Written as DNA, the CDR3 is TGTGCCAGCAGTACCGCGGGGGGGAGGAACACCGGGGAGCTGTTTTTT.

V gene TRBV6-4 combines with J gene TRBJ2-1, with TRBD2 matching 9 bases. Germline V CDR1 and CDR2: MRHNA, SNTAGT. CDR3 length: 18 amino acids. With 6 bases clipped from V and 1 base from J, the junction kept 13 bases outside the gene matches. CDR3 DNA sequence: TGTGCCAGCAGGGCCCCTCTGCAGCGGGGGGCTTCCTACAATGAGCAGTTCTTC. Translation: CASRAPLQRGASYNEQFF.

This CDR3 reads CASSASGSRNTGELFF. The CDR3 DNA sequence: TGTGCCAGCAGCGCGAGCGGGAGCCGAAACACCGGGGAGCTGTTTTTT. V usage is TRBV9 and J usage is TRBJ2-2; 8 nucleotides agree with TRBD2. The CDR3 has 16 residues. In germline, CDR1 is SGDLS, CDR2 YYNGEE. V lost 3 bases and J lost 2; bases outside the gene matches: 6.

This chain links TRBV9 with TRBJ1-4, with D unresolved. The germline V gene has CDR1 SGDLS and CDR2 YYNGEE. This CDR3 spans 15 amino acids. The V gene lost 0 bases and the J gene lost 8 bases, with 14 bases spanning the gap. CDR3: CASSVAVRVGEKLFF. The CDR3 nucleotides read TGTGCCAGCAGCGTAGCTGTGAGGGTAGGAGAAAAACTGTTTTTT.

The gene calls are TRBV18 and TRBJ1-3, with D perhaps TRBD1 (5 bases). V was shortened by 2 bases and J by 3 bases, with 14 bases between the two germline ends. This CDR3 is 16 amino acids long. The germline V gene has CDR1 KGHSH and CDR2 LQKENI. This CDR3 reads CASSPVTGGNGNTIYF. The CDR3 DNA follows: TGTGCCAGCTCACCAGTAACAGGAGGGAATGGAAACACCATATATTTT.